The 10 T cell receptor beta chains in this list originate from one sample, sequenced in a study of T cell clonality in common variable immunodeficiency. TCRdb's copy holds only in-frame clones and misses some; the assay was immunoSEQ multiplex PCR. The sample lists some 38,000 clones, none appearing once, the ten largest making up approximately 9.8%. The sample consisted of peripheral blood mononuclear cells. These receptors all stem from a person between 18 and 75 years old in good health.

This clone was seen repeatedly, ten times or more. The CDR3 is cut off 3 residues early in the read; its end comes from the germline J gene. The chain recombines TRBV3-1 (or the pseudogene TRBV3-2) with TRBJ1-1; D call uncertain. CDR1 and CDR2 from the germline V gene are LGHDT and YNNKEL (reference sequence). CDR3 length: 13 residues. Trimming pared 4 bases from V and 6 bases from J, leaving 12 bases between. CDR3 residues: CASSLRVGSEAFF. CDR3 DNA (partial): TGTGCCAGCAGCCTCCGGGTAGGCTCTGAA.

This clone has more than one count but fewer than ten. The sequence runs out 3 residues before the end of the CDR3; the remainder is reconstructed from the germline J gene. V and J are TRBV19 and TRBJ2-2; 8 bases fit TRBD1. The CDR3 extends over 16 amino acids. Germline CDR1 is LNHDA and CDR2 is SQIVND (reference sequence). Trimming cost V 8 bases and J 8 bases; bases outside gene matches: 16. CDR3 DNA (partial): TGTGCCAGTGGACAACAGGGGGAAAGGTCACCGGGGGAG. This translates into CASGQQGERSPGE. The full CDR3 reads CASGQQGERSPGELFF.

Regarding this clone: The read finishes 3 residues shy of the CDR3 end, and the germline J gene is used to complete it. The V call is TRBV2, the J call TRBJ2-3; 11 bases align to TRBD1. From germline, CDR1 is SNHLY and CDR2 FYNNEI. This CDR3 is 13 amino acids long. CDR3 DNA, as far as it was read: TGTGCCGGGGGACAGGGGGTTAGTCAGCCG. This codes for CAGGQGVSQP. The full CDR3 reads CAGGQGVSQPQYF.

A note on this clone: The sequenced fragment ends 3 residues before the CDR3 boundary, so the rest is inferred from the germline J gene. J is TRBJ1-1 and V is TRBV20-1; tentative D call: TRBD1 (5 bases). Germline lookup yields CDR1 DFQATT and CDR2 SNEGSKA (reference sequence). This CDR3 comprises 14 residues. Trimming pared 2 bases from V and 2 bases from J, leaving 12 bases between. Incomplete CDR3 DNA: TGCAGTGCTAGATCTAGGGGTATAAACACTGAA. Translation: CSARSRGINTE. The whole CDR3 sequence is CSARSRGINTEAFF.

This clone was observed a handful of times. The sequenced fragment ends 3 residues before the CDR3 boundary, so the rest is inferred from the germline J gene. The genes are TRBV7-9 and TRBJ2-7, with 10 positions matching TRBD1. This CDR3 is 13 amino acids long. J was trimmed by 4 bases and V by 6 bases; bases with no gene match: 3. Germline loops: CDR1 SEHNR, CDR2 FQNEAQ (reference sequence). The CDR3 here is CASRGTGEYEQYF. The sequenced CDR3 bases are TGTGCCAGCAGAGGGACAGGGGAGTACGAG.

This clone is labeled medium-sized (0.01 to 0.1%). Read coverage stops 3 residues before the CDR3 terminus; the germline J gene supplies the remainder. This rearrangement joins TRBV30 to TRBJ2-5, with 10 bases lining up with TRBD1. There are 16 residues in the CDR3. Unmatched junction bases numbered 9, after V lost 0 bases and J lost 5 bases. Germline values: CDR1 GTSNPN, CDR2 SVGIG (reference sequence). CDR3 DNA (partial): TGTGCCTGGAGTGTACCGGGACAGGGGTGGAGTGAGACC. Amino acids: CAWSVPGQGWSET. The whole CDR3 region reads CAWSVPGQGWSETQYF.

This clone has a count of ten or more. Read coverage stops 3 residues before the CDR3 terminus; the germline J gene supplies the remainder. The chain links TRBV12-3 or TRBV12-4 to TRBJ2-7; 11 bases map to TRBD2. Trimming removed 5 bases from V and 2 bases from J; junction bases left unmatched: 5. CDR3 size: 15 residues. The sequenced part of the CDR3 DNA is TGTGCCAGCAGTGGTACTAGCGGGAGAGCCTACGAG. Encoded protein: CASSGTSGRAYE. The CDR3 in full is CASSGTSGRAYEQYF.

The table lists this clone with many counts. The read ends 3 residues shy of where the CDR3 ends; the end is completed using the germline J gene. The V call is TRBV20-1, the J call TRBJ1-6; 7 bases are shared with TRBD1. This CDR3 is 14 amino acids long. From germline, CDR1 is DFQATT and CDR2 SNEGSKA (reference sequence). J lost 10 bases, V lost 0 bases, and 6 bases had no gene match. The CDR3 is CSARDRDSWSPLHF. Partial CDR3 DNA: TGCAGTGCTAGAGACCGGGACAGCTGGTCACCC.

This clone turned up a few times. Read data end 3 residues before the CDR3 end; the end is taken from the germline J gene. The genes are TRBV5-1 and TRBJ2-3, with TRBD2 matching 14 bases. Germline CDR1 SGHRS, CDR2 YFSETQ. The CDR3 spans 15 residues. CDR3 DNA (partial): TGCGCCAGCAGCTCCGGACTAGCGGGAGGAGAGACG. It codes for CASSSGLAGGET. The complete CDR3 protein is CASSSGLAGGETQYF.

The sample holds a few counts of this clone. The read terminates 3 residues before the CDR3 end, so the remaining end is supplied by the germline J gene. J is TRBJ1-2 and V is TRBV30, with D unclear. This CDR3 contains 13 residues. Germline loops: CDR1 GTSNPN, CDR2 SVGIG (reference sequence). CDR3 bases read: TGTGCCTGGGATCTACAGCCCACAGATACC. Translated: CAWDLQPTDT. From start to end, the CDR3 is CAWDLQPTDTYTF. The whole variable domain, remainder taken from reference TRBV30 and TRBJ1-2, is SQTIHQWPATLVQPVGSPLSLECTVEGTSNPNLYWYRQAAGRGLQLLFYSVGIGQISSEVPQNLSASRPQDRQFILSSKKLLLSDSGFYLCAWDLQPTDTYTFGSGTRLTVV.